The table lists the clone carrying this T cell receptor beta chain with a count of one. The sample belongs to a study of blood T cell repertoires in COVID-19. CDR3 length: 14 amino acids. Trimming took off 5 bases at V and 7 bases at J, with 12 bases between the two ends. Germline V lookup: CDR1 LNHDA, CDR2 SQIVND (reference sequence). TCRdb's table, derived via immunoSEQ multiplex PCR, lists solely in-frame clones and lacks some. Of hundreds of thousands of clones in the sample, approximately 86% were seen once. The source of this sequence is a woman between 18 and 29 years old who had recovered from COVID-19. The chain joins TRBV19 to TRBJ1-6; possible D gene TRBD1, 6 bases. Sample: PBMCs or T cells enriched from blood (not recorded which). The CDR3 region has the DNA TGTGCCAGTAGTGCAAGCACAGGGAATTCACCCCTCCACTTT. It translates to CASSASTGNSPLHF. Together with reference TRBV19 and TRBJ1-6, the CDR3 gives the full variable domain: DGGITQSPKYLFRKEGQNVTLSCEQNLNHDAMYWYRQDPGQGLRLIYYSQIVNDFQKGDIAEGYSVSREKKESFPLTVTSAQKNPTAFYLCASSASTGNSPLHFGNGTRLTVT.